A single sample gave rise to the 5 T cell receptor beta chains below, sequenced in a study of blood T cell repertoires in COVID-19. Clones were sequenced by immunoSEQ multiplex PCR, and TCRdb holds only the in-frame ones, with some missing. The top ten hold less than 9.5% of the sample, which has approximately 90,000 clones, around 88% seen once. Source material: peripheral blood. Every receptor here comes from a man aged 55 to 70 with acute or convalescent COVID-19.

V gene TRBV29-1 combines with J gene TRBJ1-1; possible D gene TRBD1, 5 bases. Trimming left V 5 bases short and J 0 bases short, with 10 bases between. Germline CDR1 is SQVTM and CDR2 is ANQGSEA. This CDR3 spans 13 amino acids. As DNA, the CDR3 is TGCAGCGTTAGACAGCCCTTGAACACTGAAGCTTTCTTT. Amino acids: CSVRQPLNTEAFF.

In DNA, the CDR3 is TGTGCCACCAGCCTCCCCCCGCGACCAGGGCGCTACGAGCAGTACTTC. It encodes CATSLPPRPGRYEQYF. The gene calls are TRBV15 and TRBJ2-7; TRBD1 might be the D (5 bases). The CDR3 consists of 16 residues. Germline V gene data show CDR1 as LNHNV and CDR2 as YYDKDF (reference sequence). Trimming shortened V by 5 bases and J by 3 bases, and 20 bases separated the two germline ends. Full variable domain (rest looked up from reference TRBV15 and TRBJ2-7): DAMVIQNPRYQVTQFGKPVTLSCSQTLNHNVMYWYQQKSSQAPKLLFHYYDKDFNNEADTPDNFQSRRPNTSFCFLDIRSPGLGDTAMYLCATSLPPRPGRYEQYFGPGTRLTVT.

The chain joins TRBV11-1 to TRBJ2-2; TRBD2 is a possible D gene (6 bases). The germline V and J ends were trimmed by 5 bases and 1 base, with 14 bases remaining between them. This CDR3 region has 16 residues. The germline gives CDR1 SGHAT, CDR2 FQDESV (reference sequence). The DNA for the CDR3 is TGTGCCAGCAGCGAGCGGCGGGATGTGAACACCGGGGAGCTGTTTTTT. Translating it yields CASSERRDVNTGELFF.

This clone was seen a handful of times. The chain couples TRBV9 to TRBJ2-2; TRBD1 matches 9 bases. The J segment lost 4 bases and the V segment lost 0 bases, leaving 4 bases of the junction unmatched. This CDR3 has 16 residues. Germline V lookup: CDR1 SGDLS, CDR2 YYNGEE. The CDR3 nucleotides read TGTGCCAGCAGCGTAGCACAGGGGGCGACCACCGGGGAGCTGTTTTTT. Protein product: CASSVAQGATTGELFF.

The V call is TRBV19, the J call TRBJ1-2, with a possible D match to TRBD1 (5 bases). The V gene lost 0 bases and the J gene lost 9 bases, with 11 bases spanning the gap. Germline values: CDR1 LNHDA, CDR2 SQIVND (reference sequence). The CDR3 consists of 13 residues. Written as DNA, the CDR3 is TGTGCCAGTAGTATAGATCCCGACAGCAGCTACACCTTC. This encodes CASSIDPDSSYTF.